This note documents a single T cell receptor beta chain sequence. The antigen remains undetermined. Assays were performed on about 100,000 TCR templates per sample. Assay used: immunoSEQ multiplex PCR; TCRdb lists only in-frame clones, some missing. Here the sample spans around 100,000 clones, 91% being singletons. This CDR3 spans 14 amino acids. Germline-derived CDR1 and CDR2 are MNHNY and SVGAGI (reference sequence). The junction had 2 bases not matched to a gene; V was cut back by 5 bases and J by 4 bases. The sample originates from a study of siplizumab effects on memory and regulatory T cells. The study's findings and limits: The alloresponse seemed to draw substantially on naive T cells, which appeared more diverse than memory cells. Most proliferating CD4+ or CD8+ clones, roughly 75-95%, had no naive or memory assignment.

The genes are TRBV6-6 and TRBJ2-7, with 13 bases identical to TRBD2. Sequenced sample: CD4+ T cells sorted from blood. This TCR derives from a human donor in good health. Some clones in this sample may be carry-over from other donors' samples. This chain's CDR3 is CASSRTSGSYEQYF. Here the CDR3 DNA reads TGTGCCAGCAGTCGGACTAGCGGGAGTTACGAGCAGTACTTC.